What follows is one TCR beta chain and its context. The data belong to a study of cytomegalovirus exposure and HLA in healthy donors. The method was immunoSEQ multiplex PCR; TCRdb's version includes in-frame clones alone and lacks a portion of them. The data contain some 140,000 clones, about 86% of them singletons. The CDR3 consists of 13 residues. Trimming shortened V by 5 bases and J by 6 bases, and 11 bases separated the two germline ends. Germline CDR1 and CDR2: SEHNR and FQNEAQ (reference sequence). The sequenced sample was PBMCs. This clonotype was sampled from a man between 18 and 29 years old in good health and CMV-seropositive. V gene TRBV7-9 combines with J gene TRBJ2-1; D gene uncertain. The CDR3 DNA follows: TGTGCCAGCAGCCCCCGGTCTTTCAATGAGCAGTTCTTC. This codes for CASSPRSFNEQFF. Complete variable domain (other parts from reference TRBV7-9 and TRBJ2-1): DTGVSQNPRHKITKRGQNVTFRCDPISEHNRLYWYRQTLGQGPEFLTYFQNEAQLEKSRLLSDRFSAERPKGSFSTLEIQRTEQGDSAMYLCASSPRSFNEQFFGPGTRLTVL.